This TCR beta chain was documented in a study of blood T cell repertoires in COVID-19. Study-wide background: Samples taken during acute and convalescent COVID-19 were collected in the United States, Italy and Spain.

Produced via immunoSEQ multiplex PCR; TCRdb's table is partial and in-frame only. The sample comprises about 300,000 clones, 65% to 90% of which are singletons, and 3.5% to 4.5% rests with the top ten. V gave up 4 bases and J gave up 4 bases, with 14 bases separating them. Germline V gives CDR1 SGHKS, CDR2 YYEKEE (reference sequence). The CDR3 contains 14 residues. Enrolled through a virtual design, the participants were between roughly 18 and 100 years of age and came from around 25 US areas. Recovery among Cohort 3 donors was established by two negative PCRs, clearance, or symptom resolution. The source of this sequence is a man between 25 and 39 years old who had recovered from COVID-19. The sequenced sample was PBMCs or T cells enriched from blood (not recorded which). The chain employs TRBV5-5 and TRBJ1-1; D gene ambiguous. The CDR3 here is CASSTGLSGTEAFF. In DNA form, the CDR3 reads TGTGCCAGCAGCACCGGACTCTCGGGCACTGAAGCTTTCTTT. The full variable domain, completed using reference TRBV5-5 and TRBJ1-1, is DAGVTQSPTHLIKTRGQQVTLRCSPISGHKSVSWYQQVLGQGPQFIFQYYEKEERGRGNFPDRFSARQFPNYSSELNVNALLLGDSALYLCASSTGLSGTEAFFGQGTRLTVV.